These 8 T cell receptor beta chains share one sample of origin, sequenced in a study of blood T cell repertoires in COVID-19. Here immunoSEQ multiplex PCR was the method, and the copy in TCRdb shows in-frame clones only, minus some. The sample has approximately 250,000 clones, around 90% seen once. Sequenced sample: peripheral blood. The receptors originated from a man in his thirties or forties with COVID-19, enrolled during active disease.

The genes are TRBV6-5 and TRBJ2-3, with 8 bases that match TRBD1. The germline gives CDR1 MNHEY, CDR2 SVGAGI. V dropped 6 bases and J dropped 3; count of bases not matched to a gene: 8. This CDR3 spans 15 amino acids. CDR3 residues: CASRLQGAGTDTQYF. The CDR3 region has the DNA TGTGCCAGCAGACTTCAGGGGGCGGGAACAGATACGCAGTATTTT.

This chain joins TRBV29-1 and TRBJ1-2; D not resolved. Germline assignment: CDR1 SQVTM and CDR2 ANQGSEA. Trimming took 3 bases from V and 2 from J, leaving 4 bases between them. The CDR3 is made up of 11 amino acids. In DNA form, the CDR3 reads TGCAGCGTTGAGACAAACTATGGCTACACCTTC. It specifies CSVETNYGYTF.

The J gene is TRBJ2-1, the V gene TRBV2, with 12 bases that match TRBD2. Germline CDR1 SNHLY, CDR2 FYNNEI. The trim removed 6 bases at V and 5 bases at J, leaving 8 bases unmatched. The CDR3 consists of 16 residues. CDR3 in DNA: TGTGCCAGCAGGACTAGCGGGGGAGGGGATCACAATGAGCAGTTCTTC. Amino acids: CASRTSGGGDHNEQFF.

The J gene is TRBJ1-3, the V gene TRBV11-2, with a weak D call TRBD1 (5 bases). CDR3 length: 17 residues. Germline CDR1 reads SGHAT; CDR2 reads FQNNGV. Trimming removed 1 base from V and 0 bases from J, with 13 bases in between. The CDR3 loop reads CASSLGTIRRSGNTIYF. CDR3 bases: TGTGCCAGCAGCTTAGGGACAATTAGGCGCTCTGGAAACACCATATATTTT.

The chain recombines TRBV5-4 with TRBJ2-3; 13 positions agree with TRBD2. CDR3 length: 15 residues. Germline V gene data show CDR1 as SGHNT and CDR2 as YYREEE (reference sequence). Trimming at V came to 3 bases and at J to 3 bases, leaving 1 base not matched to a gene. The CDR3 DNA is TGTGCCAGCAGCTGGACTAGCGGGGGTACAGATACGCAGTATTTT. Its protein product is CASSWTSGGTDTQYF.

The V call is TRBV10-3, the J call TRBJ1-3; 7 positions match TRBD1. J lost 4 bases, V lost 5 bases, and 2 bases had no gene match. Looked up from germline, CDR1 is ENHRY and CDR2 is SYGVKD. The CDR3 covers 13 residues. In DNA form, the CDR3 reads TGTGCCATCAGTCAGGGACAGGGAAACACCATATATTTT. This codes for CAISQGQGNTIYF.

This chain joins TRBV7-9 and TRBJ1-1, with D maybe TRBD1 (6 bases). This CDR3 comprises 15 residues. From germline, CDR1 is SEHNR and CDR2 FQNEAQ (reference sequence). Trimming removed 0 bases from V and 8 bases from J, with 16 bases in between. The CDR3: CASSLALRGAEEAFF. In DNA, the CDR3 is TGTGCCAGCAGCTTAGCGCTTCGGGGGGCGGAAGAAGCTTTCTTT.

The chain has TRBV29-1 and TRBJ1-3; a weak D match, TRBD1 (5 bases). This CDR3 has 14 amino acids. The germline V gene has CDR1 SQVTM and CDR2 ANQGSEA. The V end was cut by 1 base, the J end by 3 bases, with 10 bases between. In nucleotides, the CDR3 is TGCAGCGTTGAAGGCAGGGCAAGTGGAAACACCATATATTTT. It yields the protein CSVEGRASGNTIYF.